These T cell receptor beta chains were read from a single sample in a study. TCRdb passed the RT-PCR reads through MiXCR, listing each CDR3 protein once. The table includes hundreds of thousands of distinct CDR3 sequences, about 14% detected once. What was sequenced was memory CD4+ T cells from blood. The receptor set was obtained from a female donor in good health, serving as a healthy control. CDR3s include the opening cysteine and the closing phenylalanine or tryptophan. The order of the fields is clone size, V gene, J gene, D gene, CDR3 DNA, CDR3 protein. A D gene is named only where the DNA matches it firmly. The size field is filled for only some rows; it gives once, few, many or a size class.

clone_size: few; v_call: TRBV20-1; j_call: TRBJ1-3; d_call: .; cdr3_nt: TGCAGTGCTAGTCCGACGGGGGCTGCAAACACCATATATTTT; cdr3_aa: CSASPTGAANTIYF
clone_size: .; v_call: TRBV7-9; j_call: TRBJ2-3; d_call: .; cdr3_nt: TGTGCCAGCAGCTTAATCAGAGCAGATACGCAGTATTTT; cdr3_aa: CASSLIRADTQYF
clone_size: few; v_call: TRBV5-1; j_call: TRBJ1-4; d_call: .; cdr3_nt: TGCGCCAGCAGCTTGGAAGGGATTAATGAAAAACTGTTTTTT; cdr3_aa: CASSLEGINEKLFF
clone_size: .; v_call: TRBV5-1; j_call: TRBJ2-3; d_call: .; cdr3_nt: TGCGCCAGCAGAACGACATTCGATACGCAGTATTTT; cdr3_aa: CASRTTFDTQYF
clone_size: .; v_call: TRBV6-1; j_call: TRBJ1-4; d_call: .; cdr3_nt: TGTGCCAGTGAGAAAGTTGGAACTAATGAAAAACTGTCTTTT; cdr3_aa: CASEKVGTNEKLSF
clone_size: .; v_call: TRBV28; j_call: TRBJ2-7; d_call: .; cdr3_nt: TGTGCCAGCAGCCGTTCCCGTTGGGGGGCGTACGAGCAGTACTTC; cdr3_aa: CASSRSRWGAYEQYF
clone_size: many; v_call: TRBV12-3/TRBV12-4; j_call: TRBJ2-2; d_call: .; cdr3_nt: TGTGCCAGCAGTTTGAGGGGCCGGGCCGGGGAGCTGTTTTTT; cdr3_aa: CASSLRGRAGELFF
clone_size: .; v_call: TRBV7-3; j_call: TRBJ2-2; d_call: TRBD2; cdr3_nt: TGTGCCAGCAGCTCAGGGACTAGCGGCTACGGGGAGCTGTTTTTT; cdr3_aa: CASSSGTSGYGELFF
clone_size: few; v_call: TRBV25-1; j_call: TRBJ2-7; d_call: .; cdr3_nt: TGTGCCAGCAGTGAGGCCGAGCGGAACGAGCAGTACTTC; cdr3_aa: CASSEAERNEQYF
clone_size: .; v_call: TRBV3-1; j_call: TRBJ2-7; d_call: .; cdr3_nt: TGTGCCAGCAGCCCAAGTACTCCCGGGACACTCGAGCAGTACTTC; cdr3_aa: CASSPSTPGTLEQYF
clone_size: few; v_call: TRBV24-1; j_call: TRBJ1-5; d_call: TRBD1; cdr3_nt: TGTGCCACCAGTGACCACGGACAGGGGGGCAATCAGCCCCAGCATTTT; cdr3_aa: CATSDHGQGGNQPQHF
clone_size: many; v_call: TRBV6-5; j_call: TRBJ1-2; d_call: .; cdr3_nt: TGTGCCAGCAGCCATAACTATGGCTACACCTTC; cdr3_aa: CASSHNYGYTF
clone_size: many; v_call: TRBV5-1; j_call: TRBJ1-6; d_call: .; cdr3_nt: TGCGCCAGCAGCTTCCGGGACACCTGGGATTCACCCCTCCACTTT; cdr3_aa: CASSFRDTWDSPLHF
clone_size: few; v_call: TRBV5-1; j_call: TRBJ2-5; d_call: .; cdr3_nt: TGCGCCAGCACCCCGAATCAAGAGACCCAGTACTTC; cdr3_aa: CASTPNQETQYF
clone_size: .; v_call: TRBV4-3; j_call: TRBJ2-5; d_call: TRBD2; cdr3_nt: TGCGCCAGCAGCCAATATAGAGGCGGGAGGGAGACCCAGTACTTC; cdr3_aa: CASSQYRGGRETQYF
clone_size: .; v_call: TRBV11-2; j_call: TRBJ2-3; d_call: .; cdr3_nt: TGTGCCAGCAGCTTAGAACGGGATCGAGGGGTTACGCAGTATTTT; cdr3_aa: CASSLERDRGVTQYF
clone_size: many; v_call: TRBV20-1; j_call: TRBJ2-7; d_call: TRBD1; cdr3_nt: TGCAGTGCTAGAGACGGGACAGGGGAGGAAGAGCAGTACTTC; cdr3_aa: CSARDGTGEEEQYF
clone_size: many; v_call: TRBV3-1; j_call: TRBJ2-2; d_call: .; cdr3_nt: TGTGCCAGCAGCCCCCAGGTGAACACCGGGGAGCTGTTTTTT; cdr3_aa: CASSPQVNTGELFF
clone_size: few; v_call: TRBV20-1; j_call: TRBJ2-5; d_call: TRBD2; cdr3_nt: TGCAGTGCTTTTCTCGGGGGGTTGTCTCGGTACCAAGAGACCCAGTACTTC; cdr3_aa: CSAFLGGLSRYQETQYF
clone_size: .; v_call: TRBV5-1; j_call: TRBJ2-1; d_call: TRBD1; cdr3_nt: TGCGCCAGCAGCTTAGGACAGGGCAAGGGAAATGAGCAGTTCTTC; cdr3_aa: CASSLGQGKGNEQFF
clone_size: few; v_call: TRBV18; j_call: TRBJ1-1; d_call: .; cdr3_nt: TGTGCCAGCTCACCGAGGGGAGGGGCCAATGAGGAAGCTTTCTTT; cdr3_aa: CASSPRGGANEEAFF
clone_size: .; v_call: TRBV11-2; j_call: TRBJ2-7; d_call: TRBD2; cdr3_nt: TGTGCCAGCAGCTTAGGGGGGACTAGCTTTTACGAGCAGTACTTC; cdr3_aa: CASSLGGTSFYEQYF
clone_size: few; v_call: TRBV9; j_call: TRBJ2-5; d_call: .; cdr3_nt: TGTGCCAGCAGCGTATCCCCAGGGTTGGAGACCCAGTACTTC; cdr3_aa: CASSVSPGLETQYF
clone_size: many; v_call: TRBV7-9; j_call: TRBJ1-2; d_call: .; cdr3_nt: TGTGCCAGCAGCTTAGCGCTTGTTAACTATGGCTACACCTTC; cdr3_aa: CASSLALVNYGYTF
clone_size: .; v_call: TRBV11-2; j_call: TRBJ1-2; d_call: .; cdr3_nt: TGTGCCAGCAGCTTAGATCCGGGACAAGGTTTGATCGGCACCTTTAACTATGGCTACACCTTC; cdr3_aa: CASSLDPGQGLIGTFNYGYTF
clone_size: .; v_call: TRBV9; j_call: TRBJ2-3; d_call: .; cdr3_nt: TGTGCCAGCAGCGTCGGGGTCCAGAGCACAGATACGCAGTATTTT; cdr3_aa: CASSVGVQSTDTQYF
clone_size: few; v_call: TRBV29-1; j_call: TRBJ1-3; d_call: .; cdr3_nt: TGCAGCGTTTCCACCTCCTCTGGAAACACCATATATTTT; cdr3_aa: CSVSTSSGNTIYF
clone_size: .; v_call: TRBV5-1; j_call: TRBJ2-3; d_call: TRBD2; cdr3_nt: TGCGCCAGCCAGGGTAGCGGGGATACGACAGATACGCAGTATTTT; cdr3_aa: CASQGSGDTTDTQYF
clone_size: .; v_call: TRBV11-2; j_call: TRBJ1-1; d_call: .; cdr3_nt: TGTGCCAGCAGCTTTAGGTTCGGAGGGGGTGTTATGAACACTGAAGCTTTCTTT; cdr3_aa: CASSFRFGGGVMNTEAFF
clone_size: many; v_call: TRBV5-6; j_call: TRBJ2-4; d_call: .; cdr3_nt: TGTGCCAGCAGCGAGCGGAGAGTGGGGGACATTCAGTACTTC; cdr3_aa: CASSERRVGDIQYF
clone_size: .; v_call: TRBV11-3; j_call: TRBJ2-1; d_call: .; cdr3_nt: TGTGCCAGCAGCCCCCTTTTCGGGAGCCTCTCCTACAATGAGCAGTTCTTC; cdr3_aa: CASSPLFGSLSYNEQFF
clone_size: many; v_call: TRBV9; j_call: TRBJ1-2; d_call: .; cdr3_nt: TGTGCCAGCAGCGTAGGGGTCTCTAACTATGGCTACACCTTC; cdr3_aa: CASSVGVSNYGYTF
clone_size: few; v_call: TRBV5-1; j_call: TRBJ1-4; d_call: TRBD1; cdr3_nt: TGCGCCAGCAGCCGGACGGGGACAGCAACTAATGAAAAACTGTTTTTT; cdr3_aa: CASSRTGTATNEKLFF
clone_size: .; v_call: TRBV6-5; j_call: TRBJ1-1; d_call: .; cdr3_nt: TGTGCCAGCAGTGCCTCCCGGCAGGGGAACACTGAAGCTTTCTTT; cdr3_aa: CASSASRQGNTEAFF
clone_size: .; v_call: TRBV12-3/TRBV12-4; j_call: TRBJ1-5; d_call: TRBD1; cdr3_nt: TGTGCCAGCAGTTCCAATCAGGGGGCTGGGAATCAGCCCCAGCATTTT; cdr3_aa: CASSSNQGAGNQPQHF
clone_size: few; v_call: TRBV20-1; j_call: TRBJ1-3; d_call: .; cdr3_nt: TGCAGTGCTCCCCAGATCCTGGGTGATAGGAGCTCTGGAAACACCATATATTTT; cdr3_aa: CSAPQILGDRSSGNTIYF
clone_size: few; v_call: TRBV2; j_call: TRBJ1-1; d_call: .; cdr3_nt: TGTGCCAGCACCCTAAATTATGAAGCTTTCTTT; cdr3_aa: CASTLNYEAFF
clone_size: many; v_call: TRBV5-1; j_call: TRBJ2-2; d_call: .; cdr3_nt: TGCGCCAGCAGCTTGCGGAGCTACGGGGAGCTGTTTTTT; cdr3_aa: CASSLRSYGELFF
clone_size: .; v_call: TRBV30; j_call: TRBJ2-7; d_call: .; cdr3_nt: TGTGCCTGGAGTGCCGGGGCCGAGCAGTACTTC; cdr3_aa: CAWSAGAEQYF
clone_size: many; v_call: TRBV6-2/TRBV6-3; j_call: TRBJ2-7; d_call: TRBD1; cdr3_nt: TGTGCCAGCCCGGGACAGGGTAGCGACGAGCAGTACTTC; cdr3_aa: CASPGQGSDEQYF
clone_size: .; v_call: TRBV20-1; j_call: TRBJ2-1; d_call: TRBD2; cdr3_nt: TGCAGTGCTATCGGGACTAGCGTTCAGAACTCCTACAATGAGCAGTTCTTC; cdr3_aa: CSAIGTSVQNSYNEQFF
clone_size: .; v_call: TRBV9; j_call: TRBJ2-7; d_call: .; cdr3_nt: TGTGCCAGCAGCGTAGGAGGGAACGAGCAGTACTTC; cdr3_aa: CASSVGGNEQYF